This entry describes one T cell receptor beta chain. Its specificity is not known. The data derive from a study of T cell responses to AZD1222 COVID-19 vaccine. Study outcomes and limitations: Possibly, clonal diversity was underestimated; donors were largely white British and included more females. Repertoires were collected only later (after the peak T cell response had occurred). Seropositive at baseline were only a handful of AZD1222 recipients.

The table came from immunoSEQ multiplex PCR; TCRdb's copy has only in-frame clones and leaves some out. The top ten hold over 1.5% of the sample, which has 210,000 or so clones, around 94% seen once. The germline V gene encodes CDR1 SGHVS and CDR2 FQNEAQ. V was shortened by 1 base and J by 3 bases, with 6 bases between the two germline ends. The CDR3 is made up of 13 amino acids. The chain has TRBV7-8 and TRBJ1-1; D gene unclear. The receptor was isolated from an adult who received the MenACWY meningococcal vaccine as a control. The sequencing here drew on peripheral blood, taken 28 days after the second dose of the MenACWY control vaccine. The CDR3 DNA is TGTGCCAGCAGCTTAGGGCCAGACACTGAAGCTTTCTTT. Protein sequence: CASSLGPDTEAFF.